This TCR beta chain was documented in a study of blood T cells in healthy people across ages. This clonotype was counted ten times or more. The use of a sample-barcoded 5' primer and a J-beta primer mix characterized a second PCR of roughly 7 to 12 cycles. Per-sample output comprised a minimum of 3 million paired-end reads containing CDR3. TCRdb called the 5' RACE reads again in MiXCR, with one record for every CDR3 protein. The data show more than 1,000,000 distinct CDR3 sequences, with approximately 25% seen just once and approximately 0.75% held by the top ten. Collection of around 10 milliliters of peripheral blood was performed for each donor. The CDR3 has 13 amino acids. Trimming took 2 bases from V and 4 from J, leaving 8 bases between them. The germline V gene encodes CDR1 MNHEY and CDR2 SVGAGI. These sequences were also reported in another study, on T cells of mothers and their children. As that report states: cDNA was made from all extracted RNA, around 1.5 ug per 15 ul. Each mother gave over 8 million TCR beta CDR3 reads; each child, about 2.9 million.

Material: blood. The receptor was isolated from a girl aged 2-10 years in good health. V is TRBV6-5 and J is TRBJ2-5; no definite D call. The CDR3: CASSYNAAETQYF. CDR3 coding DNA: TGTGCCAGCAGTTACAATGCCGCAGAGACCCAGTACTTC.